This T cell receptor (beta chain) was captured in a study of cytomegalovirus exposure and HLA in healthy donors. CDR3 length equals 16 residues. The V end was cut by 2 bases, the J end by 3 bases, with 16 bases between. The germline V gene has CDR1 KGHSH and CDR2 LQKENI. The PCR contained 60 Vbeta and 13 Jbeta primers. The table came from immunoSEQ multiplex PCR; TCRdb's copy has only in-frame clones and leaves some out. The data contain around 130,000 clones, more than 55% of them seen just once; the ten biggest clones take up about 1.5%. The clonotype originates from a man younger than 35 in good health and CMV-seronegative. Sequencing was carried out using PBMCs. The rearrangement uses TRBV18 and TRBJ2-5; D perhaps matches TRBD1 (7 bases). The DNA for the CDR3 is TGTGCCAGCTCACCATTCCAGGGGGGCAGCAAAGAGACCCAGTACTTC. Its translation is CASSPFQGGSKETQYF.